The present T cell receptor beta chain was sequenced within a study of cytomegalovirus exposure and HLA in healthy donors. With 60 Vbeta and 13 Jbeta primers, the PCR was carried out. Clones were read by immunoSEQ multiplex PCR, and TCRdb kept only the in-frame ones, dropping some. The sample has about 150,000 clones, around 75% seen once. At collection, donors were nominally healthy, but unrecorded immune exposures were probable. J was trimmed by 3 bases and V by 5 bases; bases with no gene match: 5. Germline loops: CDR1 SQVTM, CDR2 ANQGSEA. This CDR3 spans 13 amino acids. Findings of the study overall: A link between a missense DCLRE1C variant and TCR beta V- and J-gene trimming emerged from a later analysis.

Worth noting for this clone: What it binds is not known.

V usage is TRBV29-1 and J usage is TRBJ2-7; TRBD1 matches 9 bases. The sequenced sample consisted of PBMCs. This sequence was found in a man aged 25 to 45 in good health and CMV-seropositive. The CDR3: CSVPGQGLYEQYF. In DNA, the CDR3 is TGCAGCGTTCCGGGACAGGGCCTCTACGAGCAGTACTTC.